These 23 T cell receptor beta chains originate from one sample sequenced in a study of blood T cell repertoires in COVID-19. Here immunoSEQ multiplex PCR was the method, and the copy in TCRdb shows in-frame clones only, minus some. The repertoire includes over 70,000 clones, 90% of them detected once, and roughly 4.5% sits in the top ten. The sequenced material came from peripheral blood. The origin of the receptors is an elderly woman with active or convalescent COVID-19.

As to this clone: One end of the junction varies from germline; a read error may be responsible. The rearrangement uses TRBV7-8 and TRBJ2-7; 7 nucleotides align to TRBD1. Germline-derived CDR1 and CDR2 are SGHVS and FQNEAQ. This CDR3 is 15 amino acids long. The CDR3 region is CASGPYRDSGYPGFF. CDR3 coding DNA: TGTGCCAGCGGCCCCTACCGGGACAGCGGTTACCCGGGGTTTTTC.

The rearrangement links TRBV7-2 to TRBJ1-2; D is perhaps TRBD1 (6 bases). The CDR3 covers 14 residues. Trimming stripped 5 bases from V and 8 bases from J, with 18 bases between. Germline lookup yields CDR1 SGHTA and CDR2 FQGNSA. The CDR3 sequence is CASSPGGRVKGYTF. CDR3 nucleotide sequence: TGTGCCAGCAGCCCGGGGGGCAGGGTGAAGGGCTACACCTTC.

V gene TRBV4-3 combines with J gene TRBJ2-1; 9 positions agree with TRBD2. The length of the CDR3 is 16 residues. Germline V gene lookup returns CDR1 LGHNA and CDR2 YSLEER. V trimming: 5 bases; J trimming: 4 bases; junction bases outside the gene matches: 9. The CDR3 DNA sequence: TGCGCCAGCAGCTGGAGCGGGAGGATTCCTTACAATGAGCAGTTCTTC. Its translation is CASSWSGRIPYNEQFF.

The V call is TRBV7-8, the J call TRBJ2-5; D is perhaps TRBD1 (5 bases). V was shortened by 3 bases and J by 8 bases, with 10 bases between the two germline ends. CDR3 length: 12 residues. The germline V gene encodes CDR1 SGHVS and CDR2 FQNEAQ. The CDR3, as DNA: TGTGCCAGCAGCTTTTCAGGGCAAACCCAGTACTTC. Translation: CASSFSGQTQYF.

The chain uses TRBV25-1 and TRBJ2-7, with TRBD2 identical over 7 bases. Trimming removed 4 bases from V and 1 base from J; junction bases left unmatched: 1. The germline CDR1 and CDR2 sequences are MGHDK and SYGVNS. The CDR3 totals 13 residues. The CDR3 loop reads CASSGLASYEQYF. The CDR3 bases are TGTGCCAGCAGTGGACTAGCATCCTACGAGCAGTACTTC.

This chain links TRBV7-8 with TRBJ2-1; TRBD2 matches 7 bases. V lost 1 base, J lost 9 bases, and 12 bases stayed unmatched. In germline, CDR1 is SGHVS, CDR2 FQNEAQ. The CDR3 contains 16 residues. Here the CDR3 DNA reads TGTGCCAGCAGCTTAGGGGCCCGGGACTATGGGGTTGAGCAGTTCTTC. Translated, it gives CASSLGARDYGVEQFF.

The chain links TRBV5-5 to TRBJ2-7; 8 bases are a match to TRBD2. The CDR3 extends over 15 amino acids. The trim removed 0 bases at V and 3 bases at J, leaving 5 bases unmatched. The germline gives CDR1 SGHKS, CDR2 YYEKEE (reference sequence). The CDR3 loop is CASSLGAGGGYEQYF. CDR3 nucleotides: TGTGCCAGCAGCTTGGGTGCGGGAGGAGGCTACGAGCAGTACTTC.

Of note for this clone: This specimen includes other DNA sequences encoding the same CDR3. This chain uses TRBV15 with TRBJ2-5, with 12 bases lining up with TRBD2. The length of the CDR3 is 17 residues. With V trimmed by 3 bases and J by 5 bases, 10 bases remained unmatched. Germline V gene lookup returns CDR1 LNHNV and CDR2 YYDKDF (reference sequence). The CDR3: CATSRGGLAGGQETQYF. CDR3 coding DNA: TGTGCCACCAGCAGGGGGGGGCTAGCGGGAGGGCAGGAGACCCAGTACTTC. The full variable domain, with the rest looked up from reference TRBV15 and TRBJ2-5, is DAMVIQNPRYQVTQFGKPVTLSCSQTLNHNVMYWYQQKSSQAPKLLFHYYDKDFNNEADTPDNFQSRRPNTSFCFLDIRSPGLGDTAMYLCATSRGGLAGGQETQYFGPGTRLLVL.

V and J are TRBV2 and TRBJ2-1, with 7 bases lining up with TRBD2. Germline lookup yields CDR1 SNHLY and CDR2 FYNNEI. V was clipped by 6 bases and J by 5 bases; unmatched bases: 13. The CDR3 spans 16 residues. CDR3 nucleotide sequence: TGTGCCAGCAGGTACACGGGGAGCGGGAAGAACAATGAGCAGTTCTTC. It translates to CASRYTGSGKNNEQFF.

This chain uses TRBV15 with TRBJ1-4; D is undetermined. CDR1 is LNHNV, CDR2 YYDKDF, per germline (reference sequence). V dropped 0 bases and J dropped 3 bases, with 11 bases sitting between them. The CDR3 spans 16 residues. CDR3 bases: TGTGCCACCAGCAGAGATCTGCCAGGCCCTAATGAAAAACTGTTTTTT. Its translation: CATSRDLPGPNEKLFF.

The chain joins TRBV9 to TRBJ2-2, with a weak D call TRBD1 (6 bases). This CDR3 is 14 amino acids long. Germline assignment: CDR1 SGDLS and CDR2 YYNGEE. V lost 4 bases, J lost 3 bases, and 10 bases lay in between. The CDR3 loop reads CASSRGWDTGELFF. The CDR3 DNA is TGTGCCAGCAGCAGGGGGTGGGACACCGGGGAGCTGTTTTTT.

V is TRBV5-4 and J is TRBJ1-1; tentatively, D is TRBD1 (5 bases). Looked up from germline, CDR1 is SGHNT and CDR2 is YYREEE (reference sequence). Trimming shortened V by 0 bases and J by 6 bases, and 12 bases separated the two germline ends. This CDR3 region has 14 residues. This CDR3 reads CASSLGGLMAEAFF. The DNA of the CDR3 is TGTGCCAGCAGCTTGGGGGGCTTGATGGCTGAAGCTTTCTTT.

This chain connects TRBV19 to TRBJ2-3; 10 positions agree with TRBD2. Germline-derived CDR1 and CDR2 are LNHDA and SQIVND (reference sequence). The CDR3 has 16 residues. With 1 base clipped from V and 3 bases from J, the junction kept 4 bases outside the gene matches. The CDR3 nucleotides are TGTGCCAGTAGTATAGGGGGACTAGCGCTGACAGATACGCAGTATTTT. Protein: CASSIGGLALTDTQYF.

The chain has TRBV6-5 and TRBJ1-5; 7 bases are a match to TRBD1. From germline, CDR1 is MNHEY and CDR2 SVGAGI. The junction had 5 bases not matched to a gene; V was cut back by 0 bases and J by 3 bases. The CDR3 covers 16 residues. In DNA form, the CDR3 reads TGTGCCAGCAGTTACTCGAGGGACAGCGACAATCAGCCCCAGCATTTT. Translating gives CASSYSRDSDNQPQHF.

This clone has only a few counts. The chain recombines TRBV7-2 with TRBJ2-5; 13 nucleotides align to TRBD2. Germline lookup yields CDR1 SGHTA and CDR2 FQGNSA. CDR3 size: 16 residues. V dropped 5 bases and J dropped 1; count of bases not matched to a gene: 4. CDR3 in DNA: TGTGCCAGCAGCCGGGGACTAGCGGGGCCCCAAGAGACCCAGTACTTC. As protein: CASSRGLAGPQETQYF.

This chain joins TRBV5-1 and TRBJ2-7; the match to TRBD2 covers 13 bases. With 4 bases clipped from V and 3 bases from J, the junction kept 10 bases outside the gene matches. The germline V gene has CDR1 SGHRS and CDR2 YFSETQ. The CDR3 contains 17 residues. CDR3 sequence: CASSLGLAGAPGYEQYF. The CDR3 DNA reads TGCGCCAGCAGCCTCGGACTAGCGGGAGCCCCCGGCTACGAGCAGTACTTC.

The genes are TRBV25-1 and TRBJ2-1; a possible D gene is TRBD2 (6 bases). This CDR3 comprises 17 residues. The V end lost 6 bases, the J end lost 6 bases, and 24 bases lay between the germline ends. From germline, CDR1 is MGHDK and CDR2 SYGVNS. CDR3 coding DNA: TGTGCCAGCAGCGCCGGGGCAGGGAGGCCCTACGGCAATGAGCAGTTCTTC. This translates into CASSAGAGRPYGNEQFF.

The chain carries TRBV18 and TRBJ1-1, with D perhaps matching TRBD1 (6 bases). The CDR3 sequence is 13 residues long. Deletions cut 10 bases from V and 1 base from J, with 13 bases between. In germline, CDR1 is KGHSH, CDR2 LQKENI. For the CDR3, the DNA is TGTGCCACCGAGGACAGAACGAACACTGAAGCTTTCTTT. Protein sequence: CATEDRTNTEAFF.

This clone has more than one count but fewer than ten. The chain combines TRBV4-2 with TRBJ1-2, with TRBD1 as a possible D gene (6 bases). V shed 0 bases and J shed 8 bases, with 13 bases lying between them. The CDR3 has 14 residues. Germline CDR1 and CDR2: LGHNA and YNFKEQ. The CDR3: CASSQDRGGEGYTF. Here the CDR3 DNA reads TGTGCCAGCAGCCAAGATCGAGGGGGAGAAGGCTACACCTTC.

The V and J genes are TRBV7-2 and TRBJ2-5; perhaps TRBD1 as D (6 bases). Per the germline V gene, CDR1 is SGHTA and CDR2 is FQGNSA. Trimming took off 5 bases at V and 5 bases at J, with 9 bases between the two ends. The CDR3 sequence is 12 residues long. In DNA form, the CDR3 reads TGTGCCAGCAGCCCCCAGGGGGAGACCCAGTACTTC. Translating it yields CASSPQGETQYF.

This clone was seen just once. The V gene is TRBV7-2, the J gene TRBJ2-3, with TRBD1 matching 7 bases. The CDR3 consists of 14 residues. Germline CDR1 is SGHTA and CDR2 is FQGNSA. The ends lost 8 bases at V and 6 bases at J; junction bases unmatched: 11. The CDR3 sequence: CASRQGNLGDTQYF. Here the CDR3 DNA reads TGTGCCAGCCGACAGGGTAACCTTGGGGATACGCAGTATTTT.

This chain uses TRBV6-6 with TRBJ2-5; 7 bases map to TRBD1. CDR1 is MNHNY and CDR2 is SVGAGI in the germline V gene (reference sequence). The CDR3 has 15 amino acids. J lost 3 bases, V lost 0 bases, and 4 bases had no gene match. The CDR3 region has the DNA TGTGCCAGCAGTTACTCCGGGACAGAGAAAGAGACCCAGTACTTC. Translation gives CASSYSGTEKETQYF.

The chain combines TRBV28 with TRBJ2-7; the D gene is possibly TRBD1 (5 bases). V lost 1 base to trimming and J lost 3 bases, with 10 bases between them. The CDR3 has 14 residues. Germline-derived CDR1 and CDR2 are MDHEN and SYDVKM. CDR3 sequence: CASSLSDRSYEQYF. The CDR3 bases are TGTGCCAGCAGTTTATCCGACAGAAGCTACGAGCAGTACTTC.